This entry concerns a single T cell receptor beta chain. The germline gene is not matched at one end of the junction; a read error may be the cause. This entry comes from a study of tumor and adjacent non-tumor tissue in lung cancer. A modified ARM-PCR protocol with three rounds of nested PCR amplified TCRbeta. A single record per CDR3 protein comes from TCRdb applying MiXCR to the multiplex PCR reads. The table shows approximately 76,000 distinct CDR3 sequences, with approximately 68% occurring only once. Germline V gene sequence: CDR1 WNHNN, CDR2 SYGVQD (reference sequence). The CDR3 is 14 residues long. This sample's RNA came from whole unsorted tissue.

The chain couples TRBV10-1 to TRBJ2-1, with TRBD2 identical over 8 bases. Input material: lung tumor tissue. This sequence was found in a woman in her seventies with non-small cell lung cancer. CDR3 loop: CASSEFGSGDEQFF. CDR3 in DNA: TGTGCCAGCAGTGAGTTTGGTAGCGGGGACGAGCAGTTCTTC.